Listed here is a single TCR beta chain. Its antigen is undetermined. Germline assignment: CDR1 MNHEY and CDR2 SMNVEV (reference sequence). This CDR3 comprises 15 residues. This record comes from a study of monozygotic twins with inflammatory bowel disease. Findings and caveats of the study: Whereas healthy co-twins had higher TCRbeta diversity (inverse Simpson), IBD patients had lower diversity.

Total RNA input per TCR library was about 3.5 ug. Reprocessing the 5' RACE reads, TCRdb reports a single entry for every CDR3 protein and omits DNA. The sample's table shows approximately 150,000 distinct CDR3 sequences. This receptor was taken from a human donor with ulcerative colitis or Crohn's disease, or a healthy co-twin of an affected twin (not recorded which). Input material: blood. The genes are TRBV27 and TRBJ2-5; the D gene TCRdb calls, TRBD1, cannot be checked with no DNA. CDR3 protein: CASSFGGTDQETQYF.